The TCR beta chain under discussion was sequenced for a study of CD8 T cells in ankylosing spondylitis (dated by TCRdb to the late 2010s). Turning to the overall study: T cell receptor beta repertoires were profiled in healthy donors and ankylosing spondylitis patients so that disease-linked TCR variants could be found. The full study cohort comprised 25 ankylosing spondylitis patients and roughly 100 healthy donors. Peripheral blood was sampled, and synovial fluid was also collected from ankylosing spondylitis patients.

This clonotype was recorded at least ten times. Its antigen target is currently unknown. At one boundary the junction diverges from the germline segment, which might be a read error. The paper as a whole reports these results and caveats: In peripheral blood, the disease-linked clones were found at relatively low frequencies and had a CD8+ phenotype. A TCR beta motif made up of several highly homologous amino acid variants appeared to be characteristic of blood from ankylosing spondylitis patients. According to the report, matched synovial fluid samples from ankylosing spondylitis patients were significantly enriched for the disease-linked clones. Some TCR beta motif variants had previously been reported in synovial fluid and blood of reactive arthritis patients, which suggested common disease-initiation mechanisms.

The sequencer listed for this sample is Illumina HiSeq 2500. TCR beta libraries were prepared by quantitative 5'-RACE with molecular barcodes. From the authors' description of their analysis: A new computational method, built on a probabilistic model of VDJ rearrangement, was used to identify disease-linked TCR variants. The public sequencing data were trimmed at Q25 with fastp and processed into clonotypes with MiXCR by TCRdb, which kept only in-frame beta chains. Here each entry gathers all rows of one CDR3 protein and keeps the most common genes and DNA. TCRdb, rather than the study authors, made the V and J calls. This sample has about 800,000 distinct CDR3 sequences in its table, and about 10% of those were observed once. The top ten hold roughly 0.51% of the sample. The CDR3 starts with the cysteine, ends with the phenylalanine, and has 14 residues. The entry retains the CDR3 DNA only, 42 bases that are in frame from base 1. CDR1 and CDR2 are drawn from the germline V gene: SGHRS, YFSETQ.

Material for sequencing was blood, either unsorted or a sorted T cell fraction (not recorded which). The receptor was isolated from a male donor with ankylosing spondylitis. In this chain, TRBV5-1 is recombined with TRBJ2-7; the D gene identity is not certain. The CDR3 amino acid sequence is: CASSLALGSSEQYF. The DNA reads as follows: TGCGCCAGCAGCTTGGCCCTGGGATCCTCCGAGCAGTACTTC.